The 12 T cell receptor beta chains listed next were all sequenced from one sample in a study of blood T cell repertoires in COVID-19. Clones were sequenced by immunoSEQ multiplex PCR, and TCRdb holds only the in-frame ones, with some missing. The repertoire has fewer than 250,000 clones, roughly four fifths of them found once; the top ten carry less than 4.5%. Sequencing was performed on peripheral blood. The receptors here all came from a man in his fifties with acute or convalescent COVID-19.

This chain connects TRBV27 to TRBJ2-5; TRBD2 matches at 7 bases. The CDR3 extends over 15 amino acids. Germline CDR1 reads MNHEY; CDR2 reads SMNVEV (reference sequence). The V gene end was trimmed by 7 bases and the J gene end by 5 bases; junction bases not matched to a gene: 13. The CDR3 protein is CASKTAGVSGETQYF. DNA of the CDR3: TGTGCCAGCAAAACGGCGGGGGTGTCTGGGGAGACCCAGTACTTC.

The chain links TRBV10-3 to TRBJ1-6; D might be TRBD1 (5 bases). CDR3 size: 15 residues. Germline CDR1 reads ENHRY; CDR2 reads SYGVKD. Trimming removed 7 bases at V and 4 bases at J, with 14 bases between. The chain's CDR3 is CAIKPDKEYNSPLHF. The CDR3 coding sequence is TGTGCCATCAAACCGGACAAGGAGTATAATTCACCCCTCCACTTT.

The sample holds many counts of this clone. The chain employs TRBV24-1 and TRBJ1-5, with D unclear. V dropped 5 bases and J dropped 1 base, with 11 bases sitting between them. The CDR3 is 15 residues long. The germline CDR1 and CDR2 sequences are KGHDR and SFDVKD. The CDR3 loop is CATSAGSLSNQPQHF. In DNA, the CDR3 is TGTGCCACCAGTGCAGGATCACTGAGCAATCAGCCCCAGCATTTT.

CDR3 amino acids: CASTDIGAGGPGELFF. The CDR3 region has the DNA TGTGCCAGCACCGATATCGGCGCGGGGGGACCCGGGGAGCTGTTTTTT. This sequence joins TRBV7-9 and TRBJ2-2, with TRBD2 identical over 8 bases. Germline V CDR1 and CDR2: SEHNR, FQNEAQ (reference sequence). CDR3 length equals 16 residues. J lost 6 bases, V lost 7 bases, and 13 bases had no gene match.

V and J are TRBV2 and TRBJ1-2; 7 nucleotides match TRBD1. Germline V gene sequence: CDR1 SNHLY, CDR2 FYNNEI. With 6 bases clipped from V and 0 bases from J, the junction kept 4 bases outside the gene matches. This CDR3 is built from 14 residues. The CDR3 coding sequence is TGTGCCAGCAGAGGGGACAGCTCTAACTATGGCTACACCTTC. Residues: CASRGDSSNYGYTF. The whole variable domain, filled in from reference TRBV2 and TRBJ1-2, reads EPEVTQTPSHQVTQMGQEVILRCVPISNHLYFYWYRQILGQKVEFLVSFYNNEISEKSEIFDDQFSVERPDGSNFTLKIRSTKLEDSAMYFCASRGDSSNYGYTFGSGTRLTVV.

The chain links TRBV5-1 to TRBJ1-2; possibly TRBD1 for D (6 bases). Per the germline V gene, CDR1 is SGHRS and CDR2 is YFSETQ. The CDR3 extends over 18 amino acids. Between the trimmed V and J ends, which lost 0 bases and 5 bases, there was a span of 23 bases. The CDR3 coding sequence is TGCGCCAGCAGCTTGGGAGCGTCTACAGGGTTGTCGATGTATGGCTACACCTTC. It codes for CASSLGASTGLSMYGYTF.

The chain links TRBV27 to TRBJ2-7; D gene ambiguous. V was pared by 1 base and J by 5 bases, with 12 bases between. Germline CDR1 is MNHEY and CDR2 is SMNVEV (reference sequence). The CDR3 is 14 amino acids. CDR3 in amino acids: CASSLLYSTHEQYF. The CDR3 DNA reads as TGTGCCAGCAGTTTATTGTACAGCACCCACGAGCAGTACTTC.

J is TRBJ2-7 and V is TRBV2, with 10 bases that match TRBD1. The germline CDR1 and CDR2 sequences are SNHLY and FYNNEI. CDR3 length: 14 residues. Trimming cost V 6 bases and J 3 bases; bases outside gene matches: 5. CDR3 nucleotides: TGTGCCAGCAGGGGGCGGGACAGGGGCTACGAGCAGTACTTC. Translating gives CASRGRDRGYEQYF.

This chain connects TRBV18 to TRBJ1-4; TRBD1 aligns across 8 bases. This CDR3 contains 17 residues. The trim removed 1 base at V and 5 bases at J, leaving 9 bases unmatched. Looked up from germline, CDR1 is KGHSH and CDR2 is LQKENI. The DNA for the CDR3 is TGTGCCAGCTCACCACAGTCGACAGGGGCGGGGAATGAAAAACTGTTTTTT. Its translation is CASSPQSTGAGNEKLFF.

The CDR3 region has the DNA TGTGCCATCAGTTCCGGGGGGGCGACAGATACGCAGTATTTT. This translates into CAISSGGATDTQYF. The chain joins TRBV10-3 to TRBJ2-3; 8 bases are a match to TRBD2. J was trimmed by 3 bases and V by 5 bases; bases with no gene match: 4. The CDR3 sequence is 14 residues long. Germline V CDR1 and CDR2: ENHRY, SYGVKD.

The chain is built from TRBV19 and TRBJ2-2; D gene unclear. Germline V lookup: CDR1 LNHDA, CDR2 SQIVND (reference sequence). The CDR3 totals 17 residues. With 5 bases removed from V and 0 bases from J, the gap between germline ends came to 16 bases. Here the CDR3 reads CASSSQFPGTNTGELFF. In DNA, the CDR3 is TGTGCCAGTAGTTCCCAGTTTCCAGGTACGAACACCGGGGAGCTGTTTTTT.

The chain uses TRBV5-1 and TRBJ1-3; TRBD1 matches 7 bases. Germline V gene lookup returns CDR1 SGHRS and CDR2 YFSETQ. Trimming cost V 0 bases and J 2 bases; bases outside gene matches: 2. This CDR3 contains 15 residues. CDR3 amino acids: CASSLGDSAGNTIYF. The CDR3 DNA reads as TGCGCCAGCAGCTTGGGGGACAGCGCTGGAAACACCATATATTTT.